This T cell receptor (beta chain) comes out of a study of blood T cell repertoires in COVID-19. This clone was seen a single time. TCRdb's copy holds only in-frame clones and misses some; the assay was immunoSEQ multiplex PCR. The sample contains under 200,000 clones, around 90% of which appear only once. Sample: peripheral blood. The clonotype comes from a man in his fifties or sixties with COVID-19, enrolled during active disease.

The CDR3 is CASRPQTYSEAFF. CDR3 nucleotides: TGTGCCAGCAGACCACAGACCTACTCGGAAGCTTTCTTT. The chain is built from TRBV14 and TRBJ1-1; D gene uncertain. CDR3 length: 13 amino acids. V dropped 6 bases and J dropped 8 bases, with 16 bases sitting between them. Per germline, CDR1 SGHDN and CDR2 FVKESK.